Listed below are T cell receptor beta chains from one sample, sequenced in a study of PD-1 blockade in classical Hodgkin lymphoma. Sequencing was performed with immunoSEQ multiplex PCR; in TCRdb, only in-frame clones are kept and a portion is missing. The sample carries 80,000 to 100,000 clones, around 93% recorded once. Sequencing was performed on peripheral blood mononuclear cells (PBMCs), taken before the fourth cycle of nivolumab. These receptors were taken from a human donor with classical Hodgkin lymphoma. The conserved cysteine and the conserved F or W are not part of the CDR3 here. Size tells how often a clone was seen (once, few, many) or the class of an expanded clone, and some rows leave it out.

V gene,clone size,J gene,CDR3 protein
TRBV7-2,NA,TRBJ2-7,ASSLEARIYEQY
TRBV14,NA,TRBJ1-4,ASSQERGVEKLF
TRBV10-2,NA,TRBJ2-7,ASSDKGTLYEQY
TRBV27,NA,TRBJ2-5,ASSFTTSGRGLRETQY
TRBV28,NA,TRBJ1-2,ASTLWGGAYGYT
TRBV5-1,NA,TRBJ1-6,ASSFTGIYSPLH
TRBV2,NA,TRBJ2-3,ASRVAADTQY
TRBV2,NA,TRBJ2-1,ASSGTGTDYNEQF
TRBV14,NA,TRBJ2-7,ASSPFREYEQY
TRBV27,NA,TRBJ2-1,ASSPVGGSSYNEQF
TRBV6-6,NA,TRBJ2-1,ASSGRQGVLYEQF
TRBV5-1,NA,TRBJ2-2,ATRTGNTGELF
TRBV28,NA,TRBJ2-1,ASRGLAGDPYNEQF
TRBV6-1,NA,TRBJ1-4,ASSEASFLELF
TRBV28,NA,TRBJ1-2,ASSFDRDYGYT
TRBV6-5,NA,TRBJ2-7,ASSTSGIVDNEQY
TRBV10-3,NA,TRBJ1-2,AISENRDRDYGYT
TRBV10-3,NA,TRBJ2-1,AISLGYEQF
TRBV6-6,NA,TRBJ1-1,ASSYDSIRGTEAF
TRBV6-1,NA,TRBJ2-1,ASSGLAGGLDEQF
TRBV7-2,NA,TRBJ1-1,ASSWENTEAF
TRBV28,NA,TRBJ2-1,ASTESGYHNEQF
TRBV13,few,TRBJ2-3,ASSATGASTDTQY
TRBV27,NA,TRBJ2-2,ASKVRGANTGELF
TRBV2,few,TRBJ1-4,ASSTTGTTNEKLF
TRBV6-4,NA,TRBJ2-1,ASSDTSWSSYNEQF
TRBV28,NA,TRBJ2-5,ASKKGQTQETQY
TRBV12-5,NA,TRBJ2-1,ASGLGSVRYNEQF
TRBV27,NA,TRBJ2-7,ASTRKLGRGIWREQY
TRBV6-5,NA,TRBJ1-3,ASSYSGQGPGNTIY
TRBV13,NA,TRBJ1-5,ASSFRGSNQPQH
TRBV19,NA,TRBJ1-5,ASSPGTGHQPQH
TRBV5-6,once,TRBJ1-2,ASSFFGREYGYT
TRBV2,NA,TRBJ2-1,ASSVLASYNEQF
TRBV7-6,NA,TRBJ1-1,ASSPRDRGRTEAF
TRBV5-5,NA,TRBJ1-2,ASSLGTGGRDYGYT
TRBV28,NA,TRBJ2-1,ASSSLSTYNEQF
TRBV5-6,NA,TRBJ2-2,ASSLESNTGELF